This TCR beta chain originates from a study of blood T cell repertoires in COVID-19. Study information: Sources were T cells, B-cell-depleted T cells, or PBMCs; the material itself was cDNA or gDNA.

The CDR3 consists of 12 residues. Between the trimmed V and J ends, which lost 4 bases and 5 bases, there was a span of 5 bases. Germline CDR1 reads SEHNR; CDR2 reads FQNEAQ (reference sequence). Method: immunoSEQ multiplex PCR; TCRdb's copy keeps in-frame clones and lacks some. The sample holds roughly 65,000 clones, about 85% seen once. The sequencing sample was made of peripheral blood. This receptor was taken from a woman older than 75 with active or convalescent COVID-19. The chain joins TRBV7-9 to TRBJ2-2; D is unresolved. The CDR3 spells CASSYSTGELFF. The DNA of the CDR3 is TGTGCCAGCAGCTACTCAACCGGGGAGCTGTTTTTT. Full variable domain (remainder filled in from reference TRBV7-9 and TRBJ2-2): DTGVSQNPRHKITKRGQNVTFRCDPISEHNRLYWYRQTLGQGPEFLTYFQNEAQLEKSRLLSDRFSAERPKGSFSTLEIQRTEQGDSAMYLCASSYSTGELFFGEGSRLTVL.